This TCR beta chain was recorded in a study of blood T cell repertoires in COVID-19. Trimming removed 5 bases at V and 8 bases at J, with 21 bases between. The CDR3 contains 16 residues. Germline CDR1 SGHNT, CDR2 YENEEA. This clone was seen only once. Here immunoSEQ multiplex PCR was the method, and the copy in TCRdb shows in-frame clones only, minus some. The data hold 50,000 to 70,000 clones, with about 86% observed a single time. The receptor was isolated from a man aged 50-60 years with active COVID-19. This chain joins TRBV11-3 and TRBJ1-4; D gene ambiguous. Sequencing input: peripheral blood. CDR3 DNA: TGTGCCAGCAGCGCACGATCCGGGATCTTAAGCGAAAAACTGTTTTTT. Translated: CASSARSGILSEKLFF.